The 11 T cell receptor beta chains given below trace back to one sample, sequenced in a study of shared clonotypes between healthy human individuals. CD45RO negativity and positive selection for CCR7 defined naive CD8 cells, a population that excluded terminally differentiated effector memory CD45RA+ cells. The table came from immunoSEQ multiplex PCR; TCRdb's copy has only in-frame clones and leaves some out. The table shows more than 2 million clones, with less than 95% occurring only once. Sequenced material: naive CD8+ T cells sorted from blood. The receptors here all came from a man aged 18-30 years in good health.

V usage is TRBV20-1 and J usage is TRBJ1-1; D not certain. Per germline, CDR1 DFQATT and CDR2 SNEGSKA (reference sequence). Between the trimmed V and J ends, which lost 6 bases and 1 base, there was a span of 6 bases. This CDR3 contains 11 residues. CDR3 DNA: TGCAGTGCCGACTCGAACACTGAAGCTTTCTTT. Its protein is CSADSNTEAFF.

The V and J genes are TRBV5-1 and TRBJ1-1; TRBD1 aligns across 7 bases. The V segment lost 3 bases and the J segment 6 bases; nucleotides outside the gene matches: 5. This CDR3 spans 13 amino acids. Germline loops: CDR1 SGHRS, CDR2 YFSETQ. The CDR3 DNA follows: TGCGCCAGCAGCTCACAGGGGATCGCTGAAGCTTTCTTT. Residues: CASSSQGIAEAFF.

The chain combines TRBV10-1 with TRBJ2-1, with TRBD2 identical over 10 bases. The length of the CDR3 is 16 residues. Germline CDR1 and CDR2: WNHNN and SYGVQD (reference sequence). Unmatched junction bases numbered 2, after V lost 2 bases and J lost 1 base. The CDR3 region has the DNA TGCGCCAGCAGTGAGGAGCGGGAGGGGTCCTACAATGAGCAGTTCTTC. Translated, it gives CASSEEREGSYNEQFF.

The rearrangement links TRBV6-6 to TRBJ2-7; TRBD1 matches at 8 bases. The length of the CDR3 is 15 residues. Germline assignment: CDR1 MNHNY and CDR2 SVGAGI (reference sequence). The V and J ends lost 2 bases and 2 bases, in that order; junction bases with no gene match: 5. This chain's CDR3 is CASSYGTGPPYEQYF. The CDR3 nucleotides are TGTGCCAGCAGTTACGGGACAGGTCCCCCCTACGAGCAGTACTTC.

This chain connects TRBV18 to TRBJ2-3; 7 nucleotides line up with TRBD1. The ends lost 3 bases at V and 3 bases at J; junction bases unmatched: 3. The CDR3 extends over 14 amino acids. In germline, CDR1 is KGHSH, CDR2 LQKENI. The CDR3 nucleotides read TGTGCCAGCTCACCGGACAGGACTACAGATACGCAGTATTTT. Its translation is CASSPDRTTDTQYF.

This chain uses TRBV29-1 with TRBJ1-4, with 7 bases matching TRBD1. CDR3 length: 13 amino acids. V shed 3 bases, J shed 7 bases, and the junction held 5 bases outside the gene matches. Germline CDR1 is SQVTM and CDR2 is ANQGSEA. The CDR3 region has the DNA TGCAGCGTTGATGAGACAGGGAGTGAAAAACTGTTTTTT. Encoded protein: CSVDETGSEKLFF.

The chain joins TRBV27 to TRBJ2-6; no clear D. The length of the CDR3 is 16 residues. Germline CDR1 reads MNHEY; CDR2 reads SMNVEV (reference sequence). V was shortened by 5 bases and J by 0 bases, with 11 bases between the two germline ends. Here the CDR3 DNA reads TGTGCCAGCAGTCCCATGCCACTCTCTGGGGCCAACGTCCTGACTTTC. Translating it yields CASSPMPLSGANVLTF. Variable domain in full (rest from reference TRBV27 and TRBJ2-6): EAQVTQNPRYLITVTGKKLTVTCSQNMNHEYMSWYRQDPGLGLRQIYYSMNVEVTDKGDVPEGYKVSRKEKRNFPLILESPSPNQTSLYFCASSPMPLSGANVLTFGAGSRLTVL.

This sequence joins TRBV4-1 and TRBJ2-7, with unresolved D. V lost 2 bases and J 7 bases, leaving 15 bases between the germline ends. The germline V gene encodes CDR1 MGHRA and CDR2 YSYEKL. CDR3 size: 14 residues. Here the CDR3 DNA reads TGCGCCAGCAGCCAAAATATGTTAGCAACTGAGCAGTACTTC. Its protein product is CASSQNMLATEQYF.

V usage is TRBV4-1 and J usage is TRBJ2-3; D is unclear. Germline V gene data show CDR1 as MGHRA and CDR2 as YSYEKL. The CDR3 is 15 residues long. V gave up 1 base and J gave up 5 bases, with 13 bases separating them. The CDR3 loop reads CASSQGAFQGDTQYF. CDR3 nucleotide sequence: TGCGCCAGCAGCCAAGGGGCTTTCCAAGGAGATACGCAGTATTTT.

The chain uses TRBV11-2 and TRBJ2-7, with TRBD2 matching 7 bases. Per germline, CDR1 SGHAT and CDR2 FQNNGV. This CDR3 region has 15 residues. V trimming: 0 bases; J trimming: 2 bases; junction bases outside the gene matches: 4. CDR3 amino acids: CASSLEGAGAYEQYF. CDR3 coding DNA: TGTGCCAGCAGCTTAGAAGGGGCGGGGGCCTACGAGCAGTACTTC. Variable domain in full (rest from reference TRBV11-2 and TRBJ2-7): EAGVAQSPRYKIIEKRQSVAFWCNPISGHATLYWYQQILGQGPKLLIQFQNNGVVDDSQLPKDRFSAERLKGVDSTLKIQPAKLEDSAVYLCASSLEGAGAYEQYFGPGTRLTVT.

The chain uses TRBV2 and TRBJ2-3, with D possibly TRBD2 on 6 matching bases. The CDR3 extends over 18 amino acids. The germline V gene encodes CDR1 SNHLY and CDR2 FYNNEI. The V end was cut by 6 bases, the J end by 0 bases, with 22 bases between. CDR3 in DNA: TGTGCCAGCAGCTCGGAGGGGAGCCCTTTTTTGAGCACAGATACGCAGTATTTT. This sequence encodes CASSSEGSPFLSTDTQYF.